Listed below are T cell receptor beta chains from one sample, sequenced in a study of T-cell reconstitution after alpha-beta-depleted transplantation in children. TCRdb itself ran the PCR reads through MiXCR, one entry per CDR3 protein. The repertoire includes fewer than 90,000 distinct CDR3 sequences, 6% to 8% of them detected once, and about 2.3% sits in the top ten. The sequenced sample was PBMCs from the stem cell graft donor, obtained from the stem cell graft. Receptors originate from a human donor who donated a stem cell graft to a child with acute lymphoblastic leukemia. Both conserved end residues are part of each CDR3. D genes are given only for firm matches.

j_call | d_call | v_call | cdr3_aa
TRBJ2-5 | TRBD2 | TRBV4-1 | CASSQGLAGFQETQYF
TRBJ2-1 | TRBD1 | TRBV19 | CASSIGQGAHNEQFF
TRBJ2-7 | TRBD1 | TRBV7-8 | CASSLAGDSTYEQYF
TRBJ1-5 | TRBD1 | TRBV3-1 | CASSQATGLYQPQHF
TRBJ2-2 | NA | TRBV9 | CASSQQFHYTGELFF
TRBJ2-2 | NA | TRBV7-7 | CASSSRAESYTGELFF
TRBJ1-1 | NA | TRBV10-3 | CAISESGNTEAFF
TRBJ1-5 | NA | TRBV6-5 | CASSYSKRLNQPQHF
TRBJ2-7 | TRBD1 | TRBV20-1 | CSARRRDRGPNGVTYEQYF
TRBJ2-5 | NA | TRBV20-1 | CSARKPSGRETQYF
TRBJ2-7 | NA | TRBV14 | CASSPTGSYEQYF
TRBJ2-2 | NA | TRBV20-1 | CSATNTGELFF
TRBJ2-7 | TRBD2 | TRBV28 | CASSLFGTTYEQYF
TRBJ1-2 | NA | TRBV28 | CASSATKTKDGYTF
TRBJ1-5 | NA | TRBV3-1 | CASSQGFRGKQPQHF
TRBJ1-1 | NA | TRBV7-9 | CASSPDSSEAFF
TRBJ1-2 | NA | TRBV12-3/TRBV12-4 | CASTLGLYGYTF
TRBJ1-4 | TRBD1 | TRBV7-2 | CASSLRQGGSNEKLFF
TRBJ2-2 | NA | TRBV4-2 | CASSHPAAAANTGELFF
TRBJ1-2 | NA | TRBV6-5 | CASSTGTHSNYGYTF
TRBJ1-5 | NA | TRBV18 | CASSPGENQPQHF